The clone carrying this T cell receptor beta chain was observed many times. The data were taken from a study of blood T cells in healthy people across ages. This CDR3 is 13 amino acids long. The germline V gene encodes CDR1 SNHLY and CDR2 FYNNEI. Between the trimmed V and J ends, which lost 8 bases and 2 bases, there was a span of 12 bases. A sample-barcoded 5' primer and a J-beta primer mix were used in a second PCR of about 7 to 11 cycles. TCRdb fed the 5' RACE reads into MiXCR, producing one record per CDR3 protein. This table holds 1.5 million to 2 million distinct CDR3 sequences, roughly a third found once.

The sample taken for sequencing was blood. This clonotype was obtained from a woman in her thirties in good health. The chain recombines TRBV2 with TRBJ1-2, with a weak D call TRBD1 (5 bases). The CDR3 sequence is CASGGQGNYGYTF. CDR3 nucleotide sequence: TGTGCCAGCGGCGGGCAGGGAAACTATGGCTACACCTTC.